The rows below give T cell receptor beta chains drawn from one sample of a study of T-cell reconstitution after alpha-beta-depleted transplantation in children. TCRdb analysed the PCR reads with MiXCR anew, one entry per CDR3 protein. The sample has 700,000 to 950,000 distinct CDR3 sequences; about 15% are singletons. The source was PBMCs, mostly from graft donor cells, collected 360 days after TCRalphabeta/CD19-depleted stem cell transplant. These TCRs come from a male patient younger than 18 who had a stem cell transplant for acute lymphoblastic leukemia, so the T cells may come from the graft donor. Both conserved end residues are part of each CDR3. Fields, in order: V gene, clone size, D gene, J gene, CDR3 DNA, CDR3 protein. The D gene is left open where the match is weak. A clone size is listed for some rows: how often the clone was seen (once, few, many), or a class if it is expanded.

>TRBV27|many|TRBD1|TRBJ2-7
TGTGCCAGCAGTTGGGGACAGGCCTACGAGCAGTACTTC
CASSWGQAYEQYF
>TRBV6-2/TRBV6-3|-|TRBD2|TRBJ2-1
TGTGCCAGCACAGCGGGAGTTATTGAGCAGTTCTTC
CASTAGVIEQFF
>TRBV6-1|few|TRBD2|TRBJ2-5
TGTGCCAGCGCGGCGGGAGGCCAACAAGAGACCCAGTACTTC
CASAAGGQQETQYF
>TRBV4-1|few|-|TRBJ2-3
TGCGCCAGCAGCCCACAGGGTGCTAGAGATACGCAGTATTTT
CASSPQGARDTQYF
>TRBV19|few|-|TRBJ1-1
TGTGCCAGTAGTATAGGGGGGATTGAAGCTTTCTTT
CASSIGGIEAFF
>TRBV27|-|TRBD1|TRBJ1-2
TGTGCCAGCAGTTCGGCTACGGGACAGCTCTATGGCTACACCTTC
CASSSATGQLYGYTF
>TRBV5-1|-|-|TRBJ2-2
TGCGCCAGCAGCTACCACCCAGGGGATCCCGGGGAGCTGTTTTTT
CASSYHPGDPGELFF
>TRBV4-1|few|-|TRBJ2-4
TGCGCCAGCAGCCAAGTCGGTCGGGCAGCTACCAAAAACATTCAGTACTTC
CASSQVGRAATKNIQYF
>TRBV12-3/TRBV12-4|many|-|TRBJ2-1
TGTGCCAGCAGTTTAGCGACTATACAGTTCTTC
CASSLATIQFF
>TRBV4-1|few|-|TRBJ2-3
TGCGCCAGCAGCCCCGACCCGGTTGCCCCAGGCACAGATACGCAGTATTTT
CASSPDPVAPGTDTQYF
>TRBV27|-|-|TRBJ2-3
TGTGCCAGCAGGGAACATAGCACAGATACGCAGTATTTT
CASREHSTDTQYF
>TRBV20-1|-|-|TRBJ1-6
TGCAGTGCTAGACCTACAGGGAGGGTAAATTCACCCCTCCACTTT
CSARPTGRVNSPLHF
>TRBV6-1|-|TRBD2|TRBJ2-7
TGTGCCAGCAGTCCAGCGACTAGCTACTACGAGCAGTACTTC
CASSPATSYYEQYF
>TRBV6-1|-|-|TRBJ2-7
TGTGCCGGCAAGGTTACACCCCTCTCCTACGAGCAGTACTTC
CAGKVTPLSYEQYF
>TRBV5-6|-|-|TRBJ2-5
TGTGCCAGCAGCTTGCGGAGAGGTCTCAGAGCGGAGACCCAGTACTTC
CASSLRRGLRAETQYF
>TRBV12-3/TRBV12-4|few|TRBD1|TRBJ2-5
TGTGCCAGCAGTTGGGACAGGGCCCAAGAGACCCAGTACTTC
CASSWDRAQETQYF
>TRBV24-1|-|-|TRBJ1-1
TGTGCCACCAGTGATTTTCTCTCGAATGGAGCTTTCTTT
CATSDFLSNGAFF
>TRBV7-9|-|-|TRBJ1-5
TGTGCCAGCAGCCCCGAGGGCGGTCAGCCCCAGCATTTT
CASSPEGGQPQHF
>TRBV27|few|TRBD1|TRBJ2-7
TGTGCCAGCATGTGGGGACAGGGGGCCTACGAGCAGTACTTC
CASMWGQGAYEQYF
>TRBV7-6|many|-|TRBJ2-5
TGTGCCAGCAGCTACCGACTAGAAGAGACCCAGTACTTC
CASSYRLEETQYF
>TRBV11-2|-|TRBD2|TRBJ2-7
TGTGCCAGCAGTAGATACCCCGGGACTAGGGCCTTTGGATACGAGCAGTACTTC
CASSRYPGTRAFGYEQYF
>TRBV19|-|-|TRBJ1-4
TGTGCCAGTAGTCGGCTGAGCGGGACCTATAATGAAAAACTGTTTTTT
CASSRLSGTYNEKLFF
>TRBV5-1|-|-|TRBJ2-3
TGCGCCAGCAAGGAAGGAAATCCAGATACGCAGTATTTT
CASKEGNPDTQYF
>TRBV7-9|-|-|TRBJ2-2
TGTGCCAGCAGCTTAAGAATTTCCGGGGAGCTGTTTTTT
CASSLRISGELFF
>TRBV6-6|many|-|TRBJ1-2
TGTGCCAGCACCCGAGGACAGAGCTATGGCTACACCTTC
CASTRGQSYGYTF
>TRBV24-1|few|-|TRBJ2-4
TGTGCCACCAGTGATCCCCGGGGACATACCAAAAACATTCAGTACTTC
CATSDPRGHTKNIQYF
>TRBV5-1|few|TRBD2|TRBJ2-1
TGCGCCAGCAGTTCCCCTAGCGGGAGCCCCTCCAATGAGCAGTTCTTC
CASSSPSGSPSNEQFF
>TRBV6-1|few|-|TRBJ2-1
TGTGCCAGCAGCCTCACTGTTCTAGTATACAATGAGCAGTTCTTC
CASSLTVLVYNEQFF
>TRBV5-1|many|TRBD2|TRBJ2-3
TGCGCCAGCAGCTTGGCCGGAAGCGGGAGGGACTCAGATACGCAGTATTTT
CASSLAGSGRDSDTQYF
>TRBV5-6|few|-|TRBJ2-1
TGTGCCAGCAGCTTGCCCCATTTCGCGCGCTACTACAATGAGCAGTTCTTC
CASSLPHFARYYNEQFF
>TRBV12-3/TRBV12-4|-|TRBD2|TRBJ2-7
TGTGCCAGCGGGGGTAGCGGGCACTACGAGCAGTACTTC
CASGGSGHYEQYF
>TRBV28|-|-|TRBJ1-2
TGTGCCAGCAGTTTTGACCGAGGAAACTATGGCTACACCTTC
CASSFDRGNYGYTF
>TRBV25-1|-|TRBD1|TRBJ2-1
TGTGCCAGCAGTAGTCCGGGGACAGGGGGGAATGAGCAGTTCTTC
CASSSPGTGGNEQFF
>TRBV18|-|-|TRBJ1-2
TGTGCCAGCTCACCAAGCTCAGACTATTGCTACACCTTC
CASSPSSDYCYTF
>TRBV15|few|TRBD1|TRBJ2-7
TGTGCCACCAGCGGAGGACAGGGGGTTTCCTACGAGCAGTACTTC
CATSGGQGVSYEQYF
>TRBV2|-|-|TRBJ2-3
TGTGCCAGCAACGGAAGGGGGGGTCGCGGCACAGATACGCAGTATTTT
CASNGRGGRGTDTQYF
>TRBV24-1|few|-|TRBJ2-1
TGTGCCACCAGTGACAAAAATCCTCACTCCAGCTCCTACAATGAGCAGTTCTTC
CATSDKNPHSSSYNEQFF
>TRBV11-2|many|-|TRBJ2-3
TGTGCCAGCAGAGTAGGGTACACAGATACGCAGTATTTT
CASRVGYTDTQYF
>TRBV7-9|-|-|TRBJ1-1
TGTGCCAGCAGCCGCCTGAGGGGGGTAAACACTGAAGCTTTCTTT
CASSRLRGVNTEAFF
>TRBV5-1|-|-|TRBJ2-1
TGCGCCAGCAGCTTGGAACTTTACCGGTACAATGAGCAGTTCTTC
CASSLELYRYNEQFF
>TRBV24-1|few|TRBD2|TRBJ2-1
TGTGCCACCAGTCTAGCGGGAGCAGTGGTCGGTGAGCAGTTCTTC
CATSLAGAVVGEQFF
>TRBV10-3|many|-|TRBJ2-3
TGTGCCATCAGTGCGGGAGATACGCAGTATTTT
CAISAGDTQYF
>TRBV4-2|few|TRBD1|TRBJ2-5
TGTGCCAGCAGCCACCCAACAGGGGACCCTTTGGAAGAGACCCAGTACTTC
CASSHPTGDPLEETQYF
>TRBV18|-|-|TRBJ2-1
TGTGCCAGCTCAGTTGAAATTAGCTCCTACAATGAGCAGTTCTTC
CASSVEISSYNEQFF
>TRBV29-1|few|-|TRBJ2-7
TGCAGCGTTGAGAAGGGGAACCCTTACGAGCAGTACTTC
CSVEKGNPYEQYF
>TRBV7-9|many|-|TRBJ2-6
TGTGCCAGCAGCTTACGAGTCTCTGGGGCCAACGTCCTGACTTTC
CASSLRVSGANVLTF
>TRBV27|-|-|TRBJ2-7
TGTGCCAGCAGTTTCGACGGGCGGTTTTACGAGCAGTACTTC
CASSFDGRFYEQYF
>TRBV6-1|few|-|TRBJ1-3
TGTGCCAGCAAGCACGAGCGAGCCTCTGGAAACACCATATATTTT
CASKHERASGNTIYF